Following are 7 T cell receptor beta chains from one sample sequenced in a study of blood T cell repertoires in COVID-19. TCRdb keeps only in-frame clones here, not all; method: immunoSEQ multiplex PCR. Altogether almost 55,000 clones are present, about nine tenths being singletons, with the ten largest covering just under 8.5%. Input material: peripheral blood. The source of these receptors is a woman between 40 and 50 years old with active COVID-19.

This clone was seen once. This chain uses TRBV19 with TRBJ2-5; D remains unclear. The CDR3 is made up of 13 amino acids. Trimming removed 2 bases at V and 0 bases at J, with 4 bases between. Germline CDR1 is LNHDA and CDR2 is SQIVND (reference sequence). The CDR3 spells CASSINNQETQYF. In DNA form, the CDR3 reads TGTGCCAGTAGTATAAATAACCAAGAGACCCAGTACTTC. Complete variable domain (other parts from reference TRBV19 and TRBJ2-5): DGGITQSPKYLFRKEGQNVTLSCEQNLNHDAMYWYRQDPGQGLRLIYYSQIVNDFQKGDIAEGYSVSREKKESFPLTVTSAQKNPTAFYLCASSINNQETQYFGPGTRLLVL.

The rearrangement joins TRBV7-9 to TRBJ2-1; 9 bases align to TRBD1. Germline CDR1 reads SEHNR; CDR2 reads FQNEAQ (reference sequence). The CDR3 consists of 15 residues. After removal of 1 base from V and 9 bases from J, the junction contained 7 bases not matched to a gene. The CDR3 reads CASSLGSRGQGEQFF. CDR3 nucleotide sequence: TGTGCCAGCAGCTTAGGTTCTAGGGGACAGGGTGAGCAGTTCTTC. The full variable domain, its missing parts supplied by reference TRBV7-9 and TRBJ2-1, is DTGVSQNPRHKITKRGQNVTFRCDPISEHNRLYWYRQTLGQGPEFLTYFQNEAQLEKSRLLSDRFSAERPKGSFSTLEIQRTEQGDSAMYLCASSLGSRGQGEQFFGPGTRLTVL.

CDR3 DNA sequence: TGTGCCAGCAGCTCCAGCTATGGCTACACCTTC. This codes for CASSSSYGYTF. The chain is built from TRBV3-1 (or the pseudogene TRBV3-2) and TRBJ1-2; D remains unclear. V was cut by 5 bases and J by 4 bases, with 5 bases left in between. Germline-derived CDR1 and CDR2 are LGHDT and YNNKEL (reference sequence). The CDR3 is made up of 11 amino acids.

The chain uses TRBV3-1 (or the pseudogene TRBV3-2) and TRBJ2-5; 9 bases align to TRBD2. CDR1 LGHDT and CDR2 YNNKEL come from the germline V gene (reference sequence). The V and J ends lost 1 base and 4 bases, in that order; junction bases with no gene match: 4. This CDR3 comprises 15 residues. The chain's CDR3 is CASSQGPSGVETQYF. The CDR3 DNA reads as TGTGCCAGCAGCCAAGGACCTAGCGGGGTAGAGACCCAGTACTTC.

This rearrangement joins TRBV11-2 to TRBJ1-1; D might be TRBD1 (6 bases). Germline V CDR1 and CDR2: SGHAT, FQNNGV. Trimming removed 5 bases at V and 10 bases at J, with 23 bases between. CDR3 length: 15 residues. The CDR3 region is CASSPRQEVRRVAFF. CDR3 sequence (DNA): TGTGCCAGCAGCCCCAGACAGGAGGTACGAAGAGTAGCTTTCTTT.

The gene calls are TRBV20-1 and TRBJ1-1; no clear D gene. Looked up from germline, CDR1 is DFQATT and CDR2 is SNEGSKA (reference sequence). The CDR3 has 11 amino acids. V lost 3 bases and J 4 bases, leaving 6 bases between the germline ends. The CDR3 loop is CSASAGTEAFF. In DNA form, the CDR3 reads TGCAGTGCTAGTGCCGGCACTGAAGCTTTCTTT.

CDR3 region: CASSEELQGARPYEQYF. For the CDR3, the DNA is TGTGCCAGCAGCGAGGAGTTACAGGGGGCACGACCCTACGAGCAGTACTTC. The chain couples TRBV5-4 to TRBJ2-7; 9 positions agree with TRBD1. After removal of 4 bases from V and 2 bases from J, the junction contained 13 bases not matched to a gene. Per germline, CDR1 SGHNT and CDR2 YYREEE (reference sequence). This CDR3 contains 17 residues.